The sequence of this T cell receptor (beta chain) was determined in a study of identical twins. TCRdb re-called the 5' RACE reads through MiXCR, storing one row per CDR3 protein. The table shows some 900,000 distinct CDR3 sequences, with 12% occurring only once. A single count supports this clonotype. Separately, the same data were catalogued under a study of yellow fever vaccine responses in identical twins.

The receptor's source is a woman aged 18-30 years in good health. Sequencing input: PBMCs.

The CDR3 DNA reads TGTGCCAGCACCCCCAGGATAGATACGCAGTATTTT. This sequence encodes CASTPRIDTQYF. V usage is TRBV7-9 and J usage is TRBJ2-3, with unresolved D. V was trimmed by 7 bases and J by 5 bases, leaving 10 bases between them. The length of the CDR3 is 12 residues. Germline V gene data show CDR1 as SEHNR and CDR2 as FQNEAQ (reference sequence). Filled out from reference TRBV7-9 and TRBJ2-3, the complete variable domain reads DTGVSQNPRHKITKRGQNVTFRCDPISEHNRLYWYRQTLGQGPEFLTYFQNEAQLEKSRLLSDRFSAERPKGSFSTLEIQRTEQGDSAMYLCASTPRIDTQYFGPGTRLTVL.